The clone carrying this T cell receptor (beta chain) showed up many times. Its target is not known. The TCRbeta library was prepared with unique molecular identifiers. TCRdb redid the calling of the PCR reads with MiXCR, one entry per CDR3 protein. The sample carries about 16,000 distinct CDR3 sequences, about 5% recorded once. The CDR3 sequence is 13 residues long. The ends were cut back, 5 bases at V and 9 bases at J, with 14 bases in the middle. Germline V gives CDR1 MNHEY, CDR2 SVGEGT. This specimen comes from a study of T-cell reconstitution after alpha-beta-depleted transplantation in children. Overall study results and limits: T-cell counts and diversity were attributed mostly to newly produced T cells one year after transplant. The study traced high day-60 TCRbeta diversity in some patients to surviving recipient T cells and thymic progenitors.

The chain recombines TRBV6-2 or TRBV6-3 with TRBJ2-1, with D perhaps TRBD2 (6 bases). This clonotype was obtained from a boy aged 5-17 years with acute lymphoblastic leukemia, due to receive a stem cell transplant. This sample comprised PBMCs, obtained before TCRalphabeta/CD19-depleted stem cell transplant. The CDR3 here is CASSGRELSEQFF. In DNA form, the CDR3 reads TGTGCCAGCAGTGGACGGGAGTTGAGTGAGCAGTTCTTC.